Listed here are 19 T cell receptor beta chains from one sample, sequenced in a study of T cell responses to AZD1222 COVID-19 vaccine. Sequenced by immunoSEQ multiplex PCR; TCRdb stores in-frame clones only, minus some. The table has more than 95,000 clones, around nine tenths seen once; the top ten hold 2.5%. The source material was peripheral blood, sampled on day 0 of AZD1222 vaccination. The receptors were sampled from an adult in good health.

Here the CDR3 DNA reads TGTGCCAGCAGCGTAGGTTTGATGGAGGGGCGAGAGACCCAGTACTTC. This encodes CASSVGLMEGRETQYF. The chain is built from TRBV9 and TRBJ2-5; tentative D call: TRBD2 (6 bases). This CDR3 comprises 16 residues. Germline CDR1 and CDR2: SGDLS and YYNGEE. The V gene lost 0 bases and the J gene lost 4 bases, with 16 bases spanning the gap.

V gene TRBV7-8 combines with J gene TRBJ1-2; 7 nucleotides match TRBD1. This CDR3 is 18 amino acids long. With V trimmed by 5 bases and J by 5 bases, 20 bases remained unmatched. Per the germline V gene, CDR1 is SGHVS and CDR2 is FQNEAQ. CDR3 amino acids: CASSPILRDSYLTYGYTF. The CDR3 DNA follows: TGTGCCAGCAGCCCAATCCTACGGGACAGCTATCTGACGTATGGCTACACCTTC.

The chain combines TRBV5-4 with TRBJ2-3; 7 bases line up with TRBD1. The CDR3 is 14 residues long. V shed 5 bases, J shed 1 base, and the junction held 4 bases outside the gene matches. CDR1 and CDR2 (germline): SGHNT, YYREEE (reference sequence). The CDR3 DNA reads TGTGCCAGCAGGATTACAGGGGGCACAGATACGCAGTATTTT. Translation gives CASRITGGTDTQYF.

The gene calls are TRBV7-9 and TRBJ2-1; D is unresolved. V gave up 4 bases and J gave up 6 bases, with 16 bases separating them. Per germline, CDR1 SEHNR and CDR2 FQNEAQ (reference sequence). The CDR3 is 15 residues long. The CDR3 nucleotides are TGTGCCAGCAGCTCTGCCCGTACGGGCTTCAATGAGCAGTTCTTC. The encoded protein is CASSSARTGFNEQFF.

The J gene is TRBJ2-7, the V gene TRBV4-3, with unresolved D. Germline-derived CDR1 and CDR2 are LGHNA and YSLEER. V lost 0 bases to trimming and J lost 2 bases, with 11 bases between them. This CDR3 region has 15 residues. CDR3 amino acids: CASSQDAGLTYEQYF. The CDR3 DNA follows: TGCGCCAGCAGCCAAGATGCCGGGCTGACCTACGAGCAGTACTTC.

The chain combines TRBV7-3 with TRBJ2-3, with D uncertain. CDR1 SGHTA and CDR2 FQGTGA come from the germline V gene. Trimming cost V 4 bases and J 4 bases, with 0 bases left between them. This CDR3 spans 10 amino acids. CDR3 loop: CASSSDTQYF. CDR3 sequence (DNA): TGTGCCAGCAGCTCAGATACGCAGTATTTT. The entire variable domain, with the rest obtained from reference TRBV7-3 and TRBJ2-3, is as follows: GAGVSQTPSNKVTEKGKYVELRCDPISGHTALYWYRQSLGQGPEFLIYFQGTGAADDSGLPNDRFFAVRPEGSVSTLKIQRTERGDSAVYLCASSSDTQYFGPGTRLTVL.

The V call is TRBV5-1, the J call TRBJ1-1; TRBD1 is a possible D gene (6 bases). CDR3 length: 14 residues. Trimming removed 4 bases at V and 0 bases at J, with 10 bases between. Germline V gene data show CDR1 as SGHRS and CDR2 as YFSETQ. This chain's CDR3 is CASSVRGVNTEAFF. The CDR3 coding sequence is TGCGCCAGCAGCGTCAGGGGTGTGAACACTGAAGCTTTCTTT. The variable domain in full, with the rest retrieved from reference TRBV5-1 and TRBJ1-1, is KAGVTQTPRYLIKTRGQQVTLSCSPISGHRSVSWYQQTPGQGLQFLFEYFSETQRNKGNFPGRFSGRQFSNSRSEMNVSTLELGDSALYLCASSVRGVNTEAFFGQGTRLTVV.

The J gene is TRBJ2-7, the V gene TRBV19; the D gene is possibly TRBD1 (7 bases). CDR3 length equals 14 residues. With 4 bases removed from V and 4 bases from J, the gap between germline ends came to 14 bases. Germline V CDR1 and CDR2: LNHDA, SQIVND (reference sequence). CDR3 region: CASSTRDSLYEQYF. The CDR3 DNA reads as TGTGCCAGTAGTACGCGGGACAGCTTATACGAGCAGTACTTC.

The gene calls are TRBV2 and TRBJ2-2, with D hard to call. Germline CDR1 reads SNHLY; CDR2 reads FYNNEI. The ends were cut back, 11 bases at V and 4 bases at J, with 11 bases in the middle. The CDR3 extends over 12 amino acids. The CDR3: CAGLEITGELFF. The CDR3 coding sequence is TGTGCCGGCCTAGAGATCACCGGGGAGCTGTTTTTT. The full variable domain, in which reference TRBV2 and TRBJ2-2 provide the parts outside the CDR3, is EPEVTQTPSHQVTQMGQEVILRCVPISNHLYFYWYRQILGQKVEFLVSFYNNEISEKSEIFDDQFSVERPDGSNFTLKIRSTKLEDSAMYFCAGLEITGELFFGEGSRLTVL.

CDR3 sequence reads: CASSVNQGAGYTF. Here the CDR3 DNA reads TGTGCCAGCAGCGTTAACCAGGGAGCTGGCTACACCTTC. The chain links TRBV9 to TRBJ1-2; weak D call: TRBD1 (5 bases). This CDR3 has 13 amino acids. Trimming shortened V by 2 bases and J by 7 bases, and 12 bases separated the two germline ends. Per the germline V gene, CDR1 is SGDLS and CDR2 is YYNGEE. Combining the CDR3 with reference TRBV9 and TRBJ1-2 gives the whole variable domain DSGVTQTPKHLITATGQRVTLRCSPRSGDLSVYWYQQSLDQGLQFLIQYYNGEERAKGNILERFSAQQFPDLHSELNLSSLELGDSALYFCASSVNQGAGYTFGSGTRLTVV.

The genes are TRBV11-2 and TRBJ2-5; the match to TRBD2 covers 8 bases. The germline gives CDR1 SGHAT, CDR2 FQNNGV. This CDR3 is 14 amino acids long. V dropped 5 bases and J dropped 4; count of bases not matched to a gene: 6. The CDR3 loop is CASSRGGPSETQYF. CDR3 nucleotides: TGTGCCAGCAGCCGGGGGGGCCCCTCAGAGACCCAGTACTTC. Variable domain in full (rest from reference TRBV11-2 and TRBJ2-5): EAGVAQSPRYKIIEKRQSVAFWCNPISGHATLYWYQQILGQGPKLLIQFQNNGVVDDSQLPKDRFSAERLKGVDSTLKIQPAKLEDSAVYLCASSRGGPSETQYFGPGTRLLVL.

This chain connects TRBV7-2 to TRBJ1-5; tentatively, D is TRBD1 (5 bases). The CDR3 runs 15 residues. Germline lookup yields CDR1 SGHTA and CDR2 FQGNSA. V was cut by 5 bases and J by 5 bases, with 16 bases left in between. In nucleotides, the CDR3 is TGTGCCAGCAGCCGCGTGGCAGGGAGGCATCAGCCCCAGCATTTT. It specifies CASSRVAGRHQPQHF.

The chain recombines TRBV9 with TRBJ1-6; D gene unclear. This CDR3 is 15 amino acids long. Germline CDR1 is SGDLS and CDR2 is YYNGEE. Trimming pared 4 bases from V and 0 bases from J, leaving 8 bases between. DNA of the CDR3: TGTGCCAGCAGCCCGGCCTACTCCTATAATTCACCCCTCCACTTT. This sequence encodes CASSPAYSYNSPLHF.

The V and J genes are TRBV11-3 and TRBJ2-5; the match to TRBD2 covers 10 bases. Germline loops: CDR1 SGHNT, CDR2 YENEEA. The CDR3 sequence is 17 residues long. V lost 0 bases to trimming and J lost 5 bases; unmatched junction nucleotides: 9. CDR3 DNA: TGTGCCAGCAGCTTAGACTGGAGCGGGGGGGCCCGCGAGACCCAGTACTTC. It encodes CASSLDWSGGARETQYF.

The gene calls are TRBV11-3 and TRBJ1-1; D is ambiguous. Trimming took off 5 bases at V and 0 bases at J, with 10 bases between the two ends. CDR1 and CDR2 (germline): SGHNT, YENEEA. This CDR3 is 14 amino acids long. In DNA form, the CDR3 reads TGTGCCAGCAGCCCTACAGAAATGAACACTGAAGCTTTCTTT. Translated: CASSPTEMNTEAFF.

The rearrangement uses TRBV5-8 and TRBJ2-7; D possibly uses TRBD1 or TRBD2 (7 bases each). The CDR3 is 14 amino acids. Trimming stripped 3 bases from V and 3 bases from J, with 13 bases between. CDR1 is SGHTS and CDR2 is YDEGEE in the germline V gene. The CDR3 sequence: CASSYRGDSYEQYF. CDR3 bases: TGTGCCAGCAGCTACCGGGGGGACAGCTACGAGCAGTACTTC.

This chain connects TRBV4-1 to TRBJ1-2, with 7 bases fitting TRBD1. CDR3 length: 15 residues. Trimming cost V 6 bases and J 8 bases; bases outside gene matches: 15. Germline V CDR1 and CDR2: MGHRA, YSYEKL. The CDR3: CASSPTQEGAPGYTF. The CDR3 DNA reads as TGCGCCAGCAGTCCTACTCAGGAGGGGGCGCCGGGCTACACCTTC.

This clone was detected once. The chain recombines TRBV6-5 with TRBJ1-5; D ambiguous. This CDR3 region has 13 residues. The germline gives CDR1 MNHEY, CDR2 SVGAGI. Trimming stripped 4 bases from V and 3 bases from J, with 7 bases between. The CDR3 loop reads CASSWGTNQPQHF. CDR3 coding DNA: TGTGCCAGCAGTTGGGGTACCAATCAGCCCCAGCATTTT.

The CDR3: CASRGENTEAFF. The CDR3 DNA follows: TGTGCCAGCAGAGGGGAGAACACTGAAGCTTTCTTT. This chain uses TRBV2 with TRBJ1-1; possible D gene TRBD1, 5 bases. The CDR3 runs to 12 residues. With 6 bases removed from V and 1 base from J, the gap between germline ends came to 6 bases. CDR1 is SNHLY, CDR2 FYNNEI, per germline.